The 22 T cell receptor beta chains presented below share a single source sample, sequenced in a study of control samples from healthy donors and cancer patients. Profiled with immunoSEQ multiplex PCR; TCRdb holds only in-frame clones, not every one. The sample lists roughly 170,000 clones, about 93% seen once, with roughly 1.6% in the top ten. The sample was blood. The receptors were sampled from a young man in good health.

The count of this clone is one. This sequence joins TRBV7-8 and TRBJ2-1; D might be TRBD2 (5 bases). The CDR3 length is 15 residues. Trimming shortened V by 3 bases and J by 2 bases, and 11 bases separated the two germline ends. Germline V lookup: CDR1 SGHVS, CDR2 FQNEAQ. The CDR3 DNA reads TGTGCCAGCAGCTTGCAGGTAGCGCCCTACAATGAGCAGTTCTTC. Encoded protein: CASSLQVAPYNEQFF.

This chain uses TRBV24-1 with TRBJ1-2, with D unclear. Trimming left V 4 bases short and J 7 bases short, with 12 bases between. The germline CDR1 and CDR2 sequences are KGHDR and SFDVKD. The CDR3 is made up of 13 amino acids. In DNA, the CDR3 is TGTGCCACCAGTGACCCCCGAACGGGTGGCTACACCTTC. Translation: CATSDPRTGGYTF.

The chain joins TRBV25-1 to TRBJ1-3; D might be TRBD1 (5 bases). CDR1 and CDR2 (germline): MGHDK, SYGVNS. V was shortened by 4 bases and J by 0 bases, with 10 bases between the two germline ends. CDR3 size: 15 residues. The CDR3 region has the DNA TGTGCCAGCAGTGGGGGACCGATCTCTGGAAACACCATATATTTT. Encoded protein: CASSGGPISGNTIYF.

CDR3 nucleotides: TGTGCCTGGATCCCTAGCTCCTATAATTCACCCCTCCACTTT. Protein sequence: CAWIPSSYNSPLHF. The rearrangement joins TRBV30 to TRBJ1-6; D ambiguous. The V gene lost 4 bases and the J gene lost 0 bases, with 7 bases spanning the gap. The CDR3 totals 14 residues. Germline CDR1 and CDR2: GTSNPN and SVGIG (reference sequence).

This clone was seen a single time. Distinct nucleotide sequences in the sample also encode this CDR3. The chain recombines TRBV5-1 with TRBJ2-7; weak D call: TRBD2 (5 bases). The CDR3 covers 13 residues. Germline-derived CDR1 and CDR2 are SGHRS and YFSETQ. V was shortened by 2 bases and J by 0 bases, with 6 bases between the two germline ends. The CDR3 DNA sequence: TGCGCCAGCAGCTTCAGCGGCTCCTACGAGCAGTACTTC. Encoded protein: CASSFSGSYEQYF.

This chain uses TRBV7-8 with TRBJ1-1; D is uncertain. V was trimmed by 4 bases and J by 4 bases, leaving 16 bases between them. The CDR3 totals 15 residues. Germline CDR1 and CDR2: SGHVS and FQNEAQ. The CDR3 sequence is CASSSREGPSTEAFF. CDR3 sequence (DNA): TGTGCCAGCAGCTCCCGAGAAGGGCCGAGCACTGAAGCTTTCTTT.

This rearrangement joins TRBV18 to TRBJ2-7, with D tentatively TRBD1 or TRBD2 (5 bases each). V shed 4 bases and J shed 2 bases, with 18 bases lying between them. This CDR3 is built from 16 residues. Germline assignment: CDR1 KGHSH and CDR2 LQKENI. DNA for the CDR3: TGTGCCAGCTCACTTAAAGAAAGGGACGGGACCTACGAGCAGTACTTC. It specifies CASSLKERDGTYEQYF.

The chain joins TRBV4-1 to TRBJ1-3; D not certain. There are 13 residues in the CDR3. V lost 4 bases, J lost 8 bases, and 12 bases lay in between. CDR1 and CDR2 (germline): MGHRA, YSYEKL. The CDR3 loop is CASSLGSGDTIYF. The CDR3 nucleotides are TGCGCCAGCAGCCTAGGCTCGGGCGACACCATATATTTT.

This chain joins TRBV18 and TRBJ2-7; 8 nucleotides line up with TRBD1. This CDR3 has 16 amino acids. V dropped 0 bases and J dropped 1; count of bases not matched to a gene: 5. CDR1 KGHSH and CDR2 LQKENI come from the germline V gene. CDR3 in amino acids: CASSPPRGTGSYEQYF. CDR3 sequence (DNA): TGTGCCAGCTCACCACCCCGCGGGACAGGTTCCTACGAGCAGTACTTC.

This chain connects TRBV5-1 to TRBJ1-3; unclear D gene. Trimming stripped 0 bases from V and 0 bases from J, with 7 bases between. The CDR3 runs to 15 residues. Germline V gives CDR1 SGHRS, CDR2 YFSETQ. The CDR3 loop reads CASSLGISSGNTIYF. The CDR3 nucleotides are TGCGCCAGCAGCTTGGGCATAAGCTCTGGAAACACCATATATTTT.

The rearrangement links TRBV6-6 to TRBJ2-5; TRBD1 is a possible D gene (6 bases). Trimming took off 0 bases at V and 1 base at J, with 6 bases between the two ends. CDR3 size: 14 residues. Germline V CDR1 and CDR2: MNHNY, SVGAGI (reference sequence). The CDR3 spells CASSYSGGQETQYF. CDR3 nucleotides: TGTGCCAGCAGTTACTCAGGGGGCCAAGAGACCCAGTACTTC.

The table lists this clone with a few counts. The same CDR3 also results from other DNA sequences found in this sample. The chain uses TRBV5-4 and TRBJ2-2, with unresolved D. Germline CDR1 and CDR2: SGHNT and YYREEE (reference sequence). The V end lost 2 bases, the J end lost 1 base, and 6 bases lay between the germline ends. The CDR3 length is 14 residues. The CDR3 reads CASSFGQNTGELFF. The CDR3 DNA reads as TGTGCCAGCAGCTTCGGGCAGAACACCGGGGAGCTGTTTTTT.

This chain connects TRBV10-3 to TRBJ1-2; D perhaps matches TRBD1 (6 bases). The CDR3 contains 15 residues. CDR1 ENHRY and CDR2 SYGVKD come from the germline V gene. The ends were cut back, 5 bases at V and 1 base at J, with 14 bases in the middle. The CDR3: CAISPSGEGNYGYTF. The CDR3 nucleotides are TGTGCCATCAGTCCCTCAGGGGAAGGTAACTATGGCTACACCTTC.

CDR3 amino acids: CASSPSLAGGPFPDTQYF. In DNA, the CDR3 is TGTGCCAGCAGCCCCTCGCTAGCGGGGGGGCCTTTTCCAGATACGCAGTATTTT. The chain combines TRBV3-1 (or the pseudogene TRBV3-2) with TRBJ2-3; 12 bases are shared with TRBD2. Trimming took 4 bases from V and 4 from J; bases not matched to a gene: 12. CDR1 is LGHDT and CDR2 is YNNKEL in the germline V gene (reference sequence). The CDR3 extends over 18 amino acids.

The table lists this clone with a count of one. This chain uses TRBV2 with TRBJ1-3; possibly TRBD1 for D (5 bases). V lost 6 bases to trimming and J lost 0 bases, with 18 bases between them. This CDR3 contains 17 residues. Germline assignment: CDR1 SNHLY and CDR2 FYNNEI. CDR3 coding DNA: TGTGCCAGCAGCTCCGGGACGTACGTTTTCTCTGGAAACACCATATATTTT. Translation gives CASSSGTYVFSGNTIYF.

On this clone: At one boundary the junction diverges from the germline segment, which might be a read error. The chain employs TRBV20-1 and TRBJ1-2; D may be TRBD1 (5 bases). Germline V gene sequence: CDR1 DFQATT, CDR2 SNEGSKA (reference sequence). CDR3 length: 10 residues. This chain's CDR3 is CSARLGPLSF. Here the CDR3 DNA reads TGCAGTGCGCGATTGGGGCCCTTATCCTTC.

V gene TRBV18 combines with J gene TRBJ1-2; TRBD1 is a possible D gene (6 bases). V was trimmed by 6 bases and J by 0 bases, leaving 11 bases between them. There are 14 residues in the CDR3. CDR1 is KGHSH and CDR2 is LQKENI in the germline V gene. CDR3 amino acids: CASSRTASNYGYTF. In DNA form, the CDR3 reads TGTGCCAGCTCGCGGACAGCTTCTAACTATGGCTACACCTTC.

V usage is TRBV18 and J usage is TRBJ2-1; tentatively, D is TRBD1 (6 bases). The V end lost 3 bases, the J end lost 9 bases, and 21 bases lay between the germline ends. In germline, CDR1 is KGHSH, CDR2 LQKENI. The CDR3 has 16 amino acids. This CDR3 is CASSPSQQGTMSEQFF. CDR3 nucleotide sequence: TGTGCCAGCTCACCGAGTCAACAGGGTACAATGTCTGAGCAGTTCTTC.

The chain combines TRBV4-2 with TRBJ1-4; D perhaps matches TRBD1 (5 bases). V lost 0 bases, J lost 8 bases, and 16 bases lay in between. The CDR3 covers 16 residues. Germline V gene data show CDR1 as LGHNA and CDR2 as YNFKEQ. The CDR3 DNA sequence: TGTGCCAGCAGCCAAGATCTTTCAGGGTCTCGCGAAAAACTGTTTTTT. It is translated as CASSQDLSGSREKLFF.

The rearrangement joins TRBV30 to TRBJ1-1; D gene uncertain. The CDR3 contains 12 residues. In germline, CDR1 is GTSNPN, CDR2 SVGIG (reference sequence). V was trimmed by 2 bases and J by 0 bases, leaving 4 bases between them. The CDR3: CAWSRMNTEAFF. The CDR3, as DNA: TGTGCCTGGAGTCGTATGAACACTGAAGCTTTCTTT.

The chain carries TRBV21-1 and TRBJ1-5; TRBD1 is taken as the D call from the table, unchecked against the DNA. TRBV21-1 is labeled a pseudogene. This CDR3 has 18 residues. As DNA, the CDR3 is TGTGCCAGCAGCATCCTATCCTGGACAGACCCCGCCAATCAGCCCCAGCATTTT. Residues: CASSILSWTDPANQPQHF.

The chain is built from TRBV5-1 and TRBJ2-1; 12 positions agree with TRBD2. This CDR3 spans 15 amino acids. The germline gives CDR1 SGHRS, CDR2 YFSETQ. Trimming removed 2 bases from V and 10 bases from J; junction bases left unmatched: 7. For the CDR3, the DNA is TGCGCCAGCAGCTTATCTAGCGGGGGGGCCTGGGAGCAGTTCTTC. It encodes CASSLSSGGAWEQFF.